Following are 27 T cell receptor beta chains from one sample sequenced in a study of blood T cells in healthy people across ages. A second PCR of about 7 to 11 cycles used a sample-barcoded 5' primer and a J-beta primer mix. In TCRdb, the 5' RACE reads were re-called with MiXCR into one record per CDR3 protein. This table has some 760,000 distinct CDR3 sequences, 20% to 25% appearing once. These data also featured in a second study, about T cells of mothers and their children.

The sequenced sample consisted of blood. The receptors here all came from a boy under 18 in good health.

The rearrangement uses TRBV21-1 and TRBJ2-1; the DNA was not compared with TRBD2, the D call given in the table. TRBV21-1 is a pseudogene locus. The CDR3 has 15 residues. The CDR3 bases are TGTGCCAGCAGCAAATCTAGCGGGAGACTCGCTGAGCAGTTCTTC. This sequence encodes CASSKSSGRLAEQFF.

The rearrangement joins TRBV7-9 to TRBJ2-7; D is perhaps TRBD1 (6 bases). Trimming took off 5 bases at V and 6 bases at J, with 23 bases between the two ends. The CDR3 length is 16 residues. CDR1 and CDR2 from the germline V gene are SEHNR and FQNEAQ (reference sequence). The CDR3 loop reads CASSLAWTAALAEQYF. In nucleotides, the CDR3 is TGTGCCAGCAGCCTTGCTTGGACAGCCGCCTTGGCCGAGCAGTACTTC.

The V and J genes are TRBV27 and TRBJ2-4; D gene ambiguous. The CDR3 runs 13 residues. V gave up 3 bases and J gave up 5 bases, with 8 bases separating them. CDR1 is MNHEY, CDR2 SMNVEV, per germline (reference sequence). In DNA form, the CDR3 reads TGTGCCAGCAGTTTCTTACGGGAAAACATTCAGTACTTC. It yields the protein CASSFLRENIQYF.

Here the CDR3 reads CASSYQSMNTEAFF. The CDR3 DNA sequence: TGTGCCAGCAGTTACCAGAGCATGAACACTGAAGCTTTCTTT. The chain carries TRBV6-2 or TRBV6-3 and TRBJ1-1; D not resolved. Germline V gives CDR1 MNHEY, CDR2 SVGEGT. The CDR3 runs to 14 residues. V was cut by 2 bases and J by 0 bases, with 7 bases left in between.

This clonotype was observed a handful of times. The chain links TRBV7-9 to TRBJ1-1; D gene unclear. The CDR3 length is 15 residues. Germline V lookup: CDR1 SEHNR, CDR2 FQNEAQ (reference sequence). Deletions cut 4 bases from V and 6 bases from J, with 18 bases between. CDR3 coding DNA: TGTGCCAGCAGCTCCTTCGTTGGAAGCTTTCCTGAAGCTTTCTTT. This codes for CASSSFVGSFPEAFF. Variable domain in full (rest from reference TRBV7-9 and TRBJ1-1): DTGVSQNPRHKITKRGQNVTFRCDPISEHNRLYWYRQTLGQGPEFLTYFQNEAQLEKSRLLSDRFSAERPKGSFSTLEIQRTEQGDSAMYLCASSSFVGSFPEAFFGQGTRLTVV.

The V gene is TRBV7-2, the J gene TRBJ1-2; 7 bases line up with TRBD1. The length of the CDR3 is 15 residues. Looked up from germline, CDR1 is SGHTA and CDR2 is FQGNSA. Trimming took 1 base from V and 0 from J; bases not matched to a gene: 2. The CDR3 protein is CASSLGGTANYGYTF. The CDR3 DNA is TGTGCCAGCAGCTTAGGGGGGACAGCTAACTATGGCTACACCTTC.

This clonotype was observed a single time. The chain couples TRBV4-2 to TRBJ1-2; no reliable D call. V lost 4 bases and J lost 6, with 21 bases in between. The CDR3 has 16 residues. Germline CDR1 is LGHNA and CDR2 is YNFKEQ. CDR3 sequence (DNA): TGTGCCAGCAGCCTAAGTGAGAGTTTCGGAAGGAATGGCTACACCTTC. Its protein product is CASSLSESFGRNGYTF.

This clonotype was seen more than once but under ten times. This chain joins TRBV6-1 and TRBJ2-5; 7 nucleotides line up with TRBD2. The assigned J gene may be wrong: the sequence end matches TRBJ2-7 better. The CDR3 spans 14 residues. Germline V gene data show CDR1 as MNHNS and CDR2 as SASEGT. CDR3 region: CASSHGGSEAEQYF. The CDR3 DNA follows: TGTGCCAGCAGTCACGGGGGGTCGGAAGCCGAGCAGTACTTC.

The chain carries TRBV11-2 and TRBJ1-1, with D perhaps TRBD1 (5 bases). The CDR3 is 16 amino acids. Germline V gene data show CDR1 as SGHAT and CDR2 as FQNNGV. V was trimmed by 1 base and J by 1 base, leaving 13 bases between them. This CDR3 is CASSLAGPGSNTEAFF. The CDR3, as DNA: TGTGCCAGCAGCTTAGCGGGGCCAGGGTCGAACACTGAAGCTTTCTTT.

This clonotype was seen more than once but under ten times. The chain recombines TRBV6-6 with TRBJ2-3; D call uncertain. The germline gives CDR1 MNHNY, CDR2 SVGAGI (reference sequence). This CDR3 is built from 16 residues. The V end lost 0 bases, the J end lost 2 bases, and 12 bases lay between the germline ends. CDR3 DNA: TGTGCCAGCAGTTACTCGATTTTGGGCGACACAGATACGCAGTATTTT. This sequence encodes CASSYSILGDTDTQYF.

This clonotype was detected a few times. V usage is TRBV7-3 and J usage is TRBJ2-1; no reliable D call. CDR1 SGHTA and CDR2 FQGTGA come from the germline V gene. V was pared by 1 base and J by 10 bases, with 14 bases between. This CDR3 region has 14 residues. The CDR3 DNA reads TGTGCCAGCAGCTTAAATAGTTTGACTGGGGAGCAGTTCTTC. Translation gives CASSLNSLTGEQFF.

V is TRBV29-1 and J is TRBJ2-7; D not resolved. The length of the CDR3 is 13 residues. Germline CDR1 and CDR2: SQVTM and ANQGSEA. V lost 4 bases and J lost 2, with 12 bases in between. The CDR3 coding sequence is TGCAGCGTTGCCGATATGGTGGCCTACGAGCAGTACTTC. Protein product: CSVADMVAYEQYF.

This chain joins TRBV29-1 and TRBJ2-5; D may be TRBD1 or TRBD2 (6 bases each). Near its end, the DNA agrees better with TRBJ2-7, so the J call may be wrong. Looked up from germline, CDR1 is SQVTM and CDR2 is ANQGSEA. The CDR3 runs 14 residues. Here the CDR3 DNA reads TGCAGCGCCTTGGGGCGGGACAACTCCTACGAGCAGTACTTC. Protein sequence: CSALGRDNSYEQYF.

This clonotype was seen more than once but under ten times. The chain carries TRBV29-1 and TRBJ1-1; TRBD1 is a possible D gene (5 bases). The CDR3 spans 15 residues. Trimming took off 0 bases at V and 0 bases at J, with 11 bases between the two ends. From germline, CDR1 is SQVTM and CDR2 ANQGSEA. The CDR3 loop reads CSVEELREMNTEAFF. As DNA, the CDR3 is TGCAGCGTTGAAGAGCTCAGGGAAATGAACACTGAAGCTTTCTTT. The full variable domain, completed using reference TRBV29-1 and TRBJ1-1, is SAVISQKPSRDICQRGTSLTIQCQVDSQVTMMFWYRQQPGQSLTLIATANQGSEATYESGFVIDKFPISRPNLTFSTLTVSNMSPEDSSIYLCSVEELREMNTEAFFGQGTRLTVV.

At least ten counts were recorded for this clonotype. This sequence joins TRBV7-9 and TRBJ2-3; D is ambiguous. V gave up 5 bases and J gave up 3 bases, with 9 bases separating them. Germline CDR1 and CDR2: SEHNR and FQNEAQ (reference sequence). This CDR3 region has 13 residues. The CDR3 bases are TGTGCCAGCAGCCCCCGTGAGACAGATACGCAGTATTTT. This encodes CASSPRETDTQYF.

This clonotype has only a few counts. V and J are TRBV10-3 and TRBJ2-5; TRBD2 agrees at 9 bases. The V gene's germline CDR1 is ENHRY and CDR2 SYGVKD. The CDR3 extends over 15 amino acids. J lost 0 bases, V lost 3 bases, and 2 bases had no gene match. The chain's CDR3 is CAISDIAGDQETQYF. The CDR3 DNA reads TGTGCCATCAGTGATATAGCGGGGGACCAAGAGACCCAGTACTTC.

The chain is built from TRBV4-1 and TRBJ2-1, with TRBD2 matching 8 bases. The DNA matches TRBJ2-7 better at its end, which makes the J call doubtful. The CDR3 runs 16 residues. CDR1 and CDR2 (germline): MGHRA, YSYEKL. The DNA for the CDR3 is TGCGCCAGCAGCCCCGTTGGAACGGGACTAGTCGACGAGCAGTACTTC. This codes for CASSPVGTGLVDEQYF.

This clonotype was observed a handful of times. V is TRBV15 and J is TRBJ1-4, with 9 bases identical to TRBD1. The CDR3 has 17 residues. Germline V gene sequence: CDR1 LNHNV, CDR2 YYDKDF (reference sequence). Losses at the gene ends were 5 bases for V and 0 bases for J; bases not matched to a gene: 7. The CDR3 nucleotides read TGTGCCACCAGCGAGACGGGACAGGGTGCAACTAATGAAAAACTGTTTTTT. Translating gives CATSETGQGATNEKLFF.

The V call is TRBV28, the J call TRBJ1-2; D ambiguous. Germline-derived CDR1 and CDR2 are MDHEN and SYDVKM. CDR3 size: 12 residues. The V and J ends lost 5 bases and 4 bases respectively, with 8 bases between them. The CDR3 protein is CASSKGGYGYTF. CDR3 DNA sequence: TGTGCCAGCAGTAAGGGCGGCTATGGCTACACCTTC.

This clonotype came up a few times. The rearrangement links TRBV29-1 to TRBJ1-1; tentative D call: TRBD1 (5 bases). Germline-derived CDR1 and CDR2 are SQVTM and ANQGSEA. The V and J ends lost 4 bases and 5 bases respectively, with 14 bases between them. There are 13 residues in the CDR3. The CDR3 reads CSVGTQEGTEAFF. The CDR3 nucleotides read TGCAGCGTTGGAACTCAGGAGGGGACTGAAGCTTTCTTT.

The chain recombines TRBV28 with TRBJ2-5; D perhaps matches TRBD1 (6 bases). The last part of the DNA fits TRBJ2-7 better; the J call may be wrong. Germline V CDR1 and CDR2: MDHEN, SYDVKM. CDR3 length: 15 amino acids. The CDR3 loop is CASMGTDQGSYEQYF. The CDR3 DNA is TGTGCCAGCATGGGCACGGATCAGGGGTCCTACGAGCAGTACTTC.

This clonotype has only a few counts. This chain links TRBV20-1 with TRBJ2-7; 9 bases line up with TRBD2. Losses at the gene ends were 6 bases for V and 2 bases for J; bases not matched to a gene: 17. CDR3 length: 17 residues. The germline CDR1 and CDR2 sequences are DFQATT and SNEGSKA (reference sequence). CDR3 loop: CSAFPKRGSGRPYEQYF. CDR3 sequence (DNA): TGCAGTGCCTTCCCCAAAAGAGGTAGCGGGAGACCCTACGAGCAGTACTTC.

This clonotype has only a few counts. This rearrangement joins TRBV7-9 to TRBJ2-4; 10 bases map to TRBD2. The CDR3 spans 15 residues. Germline V gives CDR1 SEHNR, CDR2 FQNEAQ (reference sequence). The V and J ends lost 5 bases and 6 bases, in that order; junction bases with no gene match: 7. The CDR3 reads CASSPAGTSANIQYF. As DNA, the CDR3 is TGTGCCAGCAGCCCCGCGGGGACTAGCGCAAACATTCAGTACTTC.

This clonotype came up a few times. The rearrangement links TRBV18 to TRBJ2-7; 8 bases line up with TRBD1. Losses at the gene ends were 0 bases for V and 0 bases for J; bases not matched to a gene: 4. The CDR3 spans 16 residues. The V gene's germline CDR1 is KGHSH and CDR2 LQKENI. The CDR3 is CASSPPGTGYSYEQYF. The CDR3 DNA reads TGTGCCAGCTCACCACCGGGGACAGGATACTCCTACGAGCAGTACTTC.

This chain's CDR3 is CASSTRPREHEQFF. CDR3 DNA: TGTGCCAGCAGTACCCGGCCCAGGGAACATGAGCAGTTCTTC. This rearrangement joins TRBV6-5 to TRBJ2-7; D is perhaps TRBD1 (5 bases). The J call may be wrong; the DNA end is better matched by TRBJ2-1. Germline V gene lookup returns CDR1 MNHEY and CDR2 SVGAGI. CDR3 length: 14 residues.

This clonotype was detected many times. The CDR3 region has the DNA TGTGCCAGCAGTGAATTGGAGGGAGGCACCTACGAGCAGTACTTC. Protein: CASSELEGGTYEQYF. The chain is built from TRBV25-1 and TRBJ2-7; maybe TRBD2 (6 bases). Germline CDR1 MGHDK, CDR2 SYGVNS. CDR3 length equals 15 residues. Trimming took 1 base from V and 2 from J, leaving 12 bases between them.

This clonotype was seen only a few times. The rearrangement joins TRBV7-9 to TRBJ2-4; D is unclear. Deletions cut 5 bases from V and 2 bases from J, with 10 bases between. The CDR3 is made up of 14 amino acids. Germline CDR1 reads SEHNR; CDR2 reads FQNEAQ (reference sequence). The DNA of the CDR3 is TGTGCCAGCAGCGCGGCCATTTCCAAAAACATTCAGTACTTC. Translation: CASSAAISKNIQYF.